The sample holds one count of the clone carrying this T cell receptor (beta chain). Its specificity is unknown. The protocol was immunoSEQ multiplex PCR, while the TCRdb copy is restricted to in-frame clones and leaves out a portion. This repertoire shows under 60,000 clones, 88% found once; its top ten account for about 6.7%. The CDR3 runs 16 residues. V dropped 0 bases and J dropped 2; count of bases not matched to a gene: 8. Per the germline V gene, CDR1 is SGDLS and CDR2 is YYNGEE. These data originate in a study of cytomegalovirus exposure and HLA in healthy donors. Study-level points and caveats: Many donors carried some public TCRs, although rarity characterized most TCR sequences. Later, an analysis found that TCR clusters from the first cohort tended to co-occur in the 90 to 150 validation repertoires.

The chain carries TRBV9 and TRBJ2-7; 7 bases agree with TRBD1. Material: PBMCs. The sequence derives from a woman aged 30 to 39 in good health and CMV-seronegative. CDR3 DNA: TGTGCCAGCAGCGTAGCCGCGACAGGGCCCCCCTACGAGCAGTACTTC. Its translation: CASSVAATGPPYEQYF. Using reference TRBV9 and TRBJ2-7 for the parts outside the CDR3, the full variable domain is DSGVTQTPKHLITATGQRVTLRCSPRSGDLSVYWYQQSLDQGLQFLIQYYNGEERAKGNILERFSAQQFPDLHSELNLSSLELGDSALYFCASSVAATGPPYEQYFGPGTRLTVT.